Shown below are 23 T cell receptor beta chains from a single sample sequenced in a study of CD8+CD57+ T cells in acquired aplastic anemia. In patients chosen for sequencing, flow cytometry had shown CD8+CD57+ cell expansion. Genomic DNA templated the TCR beta VDJ and CDR3 profiling. TCRdb recomputed calls from the reads with MiXCR, one row per CDR3 protein. The profile shows more than 150,000 distinct CDR3 sequences, roughly 50% of them singletons. Sequenced material: sorted CD4+, CD8+, or CD8+CD57+ T cells (not recorded which) from PBMCs. The receptors derive from a human donor with aplastic anemia.

This clonotype has at least ten counts. The rearrangement links TRBV7-9 to TRBJ1-3; 8 bases match TRBD1. From germline, CDR1 is SEHNR and CDR2 FQNEAQ (reference sequence). Trimming cost V 5 bases and J 0 bases; bases outside gene matches: 12. The CDR3 has 18 amino acids. The CDR3 loop is CASSTPAGTGISGNTIYF. CDR3 in DNA: TGTGCCAGCAGCACCCCCGCCGGGACAGGCATCTCTGGAAACACCATATATTTT.

This clonotype came up many times. The chain couples TRBV7-2 to TRBJ2-1; D is uncertain. V gave up 8 bases and J gave up 5 bases, with 19 bases separating them. Per the germline V gene, CDR1 is SGHTA and CDR2 is FQGNSA. The CDR3 extends over 15 amino acids. The CDR3: CASSGLLQMNNEQFF. The CDR3 DNA reads TGTGCCAGCTCCGGGTTGTTGCAGATGAACAATGAGCAGTTCTTC.

The CDR3 bases are TGCAGTGCTAGTCGGGGACAGGGACGCACCGGGGAGCTGTTTTTT. Encoded protein: CSASRGQGRTGELFF. The V call is TRBV20-1, the J call TRBJ2-2; the match to TRBD1 covers 9 bases. The V gene end was trimmed by 3 bases and the J gene end by 4 bases; junction bases not matched to a gene: 6. The CDR3 sequence is 15 residues long. Germline CDR1 reads DFQATT; CDR2 reads SNEGSKA (reference sequence).

This clonotype appeared a few times. V is TRBV20-1 and J is TRBJ2-7; D may be TRBD2 (5 bases). Germline-derived CDR1 and CDR2 are DFQATT and SNEGSKA (reference sequence). The V end lost 6 bases, the J end lost 0 bases, and 15 bases lay between the germline ends. This CDR3 is 14 amino acids long. The CDR3 bases are TGCAGTGCAAACCGAGGGATGAGCTCCTACGAGCAGTACTTC. It is translated as CSANRGMSSYEQYF.

This clonotype was seen at least ten times. This chain joins TRBV2 and TRBJ2-1; 8 bases are a match to TRBD2. The CDR3 is made up of 16 amino acids. V gave up 0 bases and J gave up 9 bases; unmatched junction bases: 10. Germline CDR1 reads SNHLY; CDR2 reads FYNNEI. CDR3 amino acids: CASSEAPSGSDGEQFF. In nucleotides, the CDR3 is TGTGCCAGCAGTGAAGCGCCCAGCGGGAGTGACGGTGAGCAGTTCTTC.

This clonotype was seen repeatedly, ten times or more. This chain uses TRBV2 with TRBJ1-5; no definite D call. The CDR3 contains 15 residues. The V end lost 4 bases, the J end lost 1 base, and 11 bases lay between the germline ends. Per germline, CDR1 SNHLY and CDR2 FYNNEI. The CDR3 DNA sequence: TGTGCCAGCAGTGTGGAAAGGGTGAGCAATCAGCCCCAGCATTTT. It specifies CASSVERVSNQPQHF.

This clonotype was counted ten times or more. The V and J genes are TRBV20-1 and TRBJ2-1, with TRBD2 matching 12 bases. This CDR3 has 14 amino acids. The V and J ends lost 4 bases and 9 bases, in that order; junction bases with no gene match: 7. Germline V gives CDR1 DFQATT, CDR2 SNEGSKA (reference sequence). The CDR3 DNA follows: TGCAGTGCTAAAGGACTAGCGGGAAGAATTGAGCAGTTCTTC. As protein: CSAKGLAGRIEQFF.

The chain is built from TRBV24-1 and TRBJ1-2; no reliable D call. The germline V and J ends were trimmed by 4 bases and 2 bases, with 4 bases remaining between them. Germline-derived CDR1 and CDR2 are KGHDR and SFDVKD. CDR3 size: 12 residues. The CDR3 reads CATSEANYGYTF. For the CDR3, the DNA is TGTGCCACCAGTGAGGCCAACTATGGCTACACCTTC.

The CDR3 loop is CASSRQGVGNTIYF. For the CDR3, the DNA is TGTGCCAGTAGTCGGCAGGGGGTAGGAAACACCATATATTTT. The chain uses TRBV2 and TRBJ1-3, with TRBD1 matching 7 bases. Germline V gene sequence: CDR1 SNHLY, CDR2 FYNNEI. V lost 9 bases and J lost 4; bases outside the gene matches: 9. There are 14 residues in the CDR3.

In its sample, this clonotype was seen many times. This chain joins TRBV6-2 or TRBV6-3 and TRBJ2-1, with a weak D call TRBD2 (5 bases). The length of the CDR3 is 16 residues. V was shortened by 6 bases and J by 6 bases, with 21 bases between the two germline ends. The germline V gene encodes CDR1 MNHEY and CDR2 SVGEGT. CDR3 protein: CASSLASMRISNEQFF. CDR3 nucleotides: TGTGCCAGCAGCCTTGCTAGCATGAGGATAAGCAATGAGCAGTTCTTC.

With respect to this clonotype: One end of the junction fails to match germline, which may point to a read error. This sequence joins TRBV2 and TRBJ1-4; D is perhaps TRBD1 (5 bases). CDR1 and CDR2 (germline): SNHLY, FYNNEI. The CDR3 totals 13 residues. The CDR3 DNA reads as TGTGCCAGCAGTGGACAGTATAATGAAAAACTGCTTTTT. Residues: CASSGQYNEKLLF.

The chain combines TRBV19 with TRBJ1-2, with D unresolved. The V and J ends lost 7 bases and 7 bases respectively, with 19 bases between them. Germline V lookup: CDR1 LNHDA, CDR2 SQIVND (reference sequence). This CDR3 spans 14 amino acids. The CDR3 sequence: CASTDGLGLSGYTF. The CDR3 DNA reads TGTGCCAGTACAGATGGTCTTGGGCTAAGTGGCTACACCTTC.

The chain links TRBV24-1 to TRBJ1-5, with a possible D match to TRBD1 (6 bases). The CDR3 totals 19 residues. V lost 0 bases to trimming and J lost 4 bases, with 21 bases between them. Germline V gene lookup returns CDR1 KGHDR and CDR2 SFDVKD. Here the CDR3 reads CATSDLTPPLWQGNQPQHF. CDR3 sequence (DNA): TGTGCCACCAGTGATTTGACCCCCCCCCTGTGGCAGGGGAATCAGCCCCAGCATTTT.

Ten or more counts support this clonotype. The V call is TRBV5-1, the J call TRBJ2-5, with 8 bases aligning to TRBD2. Trimming took 2 bases from V and 4 from J; bases not matched to a gene: 7. CDR3 length: 15 residues. Germline V gene sequence: CDR1 SGHRS, CDR2 YFSETQ. Here the CDR3 DNA reads TGCGCCAGCAGCTTAGCGGGGGCCCAGGGAGAGACCCAGTACTTC. It specifies CASSLAGAQGETQYF.

This chain links TRBV7-6 with TRBJ2-7; unclear D gene. Germline assignment: CDR1 SGHVS and CDR2 FNYEAQ. The ends were cut back, 3 bases at V and 2 bases at J, with 8 bases in the middle. The CDR3 has 13 residues. CDR3 bases: TGTGCCAGCAGCTTGCCAGATACCTACGAGCAGTACTTC. Its translation: CASSLPDTYEQYF. Drawing the rest from reference TRBV7-6 and TRBJ2-7, the complete variable domain is GAGVSQSPRYKVTKRGQDVALRCDPISGHVSLYWYRQALGQGPEFLTYFNYEAQQDKSGLPNDRFSAERPEGSISTLTIQRTEQRDSAMYRCASSLPDTYEQYFGPGTRLTVT.

The chain has TRBV5-6 and TRBJ1-6; no firm D call. CDR1 is SGHDT, CDR2 YYEEEE, per germline. V was pared by 5 bases and J by 11 bases, with 20 bases between. The CDR3 covers 15 residues. This CDR3 is CASRAGVLGATPLHF. The CDR3 coding sequence is TGTGCCAGCAGGGCCGGGGTCTTGGGCGCGACACCCCTCCACTTT.

This clonotype was seen repeatedly, ten times or more. The rearrangement joins TRBV5-5 to TRBJ2-7; maybe TRBD2 (7 bases). Germline values: CDR1 SGHKS, CDR2 YYEKEE (reference sequence). The V end lost 0 bases, the J end lost 2 bases, and 15 bases lay between the germline ends. CDR3 size: 16 residues. CDR3 DNA: TGTGCCAGCAGCTTGGGTGACGGGGGGCCTCCCTACGAGCAGTACTTC. Translated: CASSLGDGGPPYEQYF.

J is TRBJ2-2 and V is TRBV24-1; D gene ambiguous. With 2 bases removed from V and 5 bases from J, the gap between germline ends came to 11 bases. Germline V gene data show CDR1 as KGHDR and CDR2 as SFDVKD. The CDR3 consists of 15 residues. DNA for the CDR3: TGTGCCACCAGTGATTCCTGGTCCGTTACCGGGGAGCTGTTTTTT. As protein: CATSDSWSVTGELFF.

The chain carries TRBV4-2 and TRBJ2-1; possible D gene TRBD2, 5 bases. The V gene's germline CDR1 is LGHNA and CDR2 YNFKEQ. The CDR3 covers 13 residues. Trimming cost V 0 bases and J 7 bases, with 7 bases left between them. CDR3 bases: TGTGCCAGCAGCCAAGAAGAGGGAAATGAGCAGTTCTTC. Protein: CASSQEEGNEQFF.

The chain couples TRBV6-2 or TRBV6-3 to TRBJ2-7; TRBD1 might be the D (6 bases). V was cut by 2 bases and J by 0 bases, with 8 bases left in between. The germline V gene encodes CDR1 MNHEY and CDR2 SVGEGT. This CDR3 is built from 14 residues. The CDR3 loop reads CASSYGQSSYEQYF. CDR3 DNA sequence: TGTGCCAGCAGTTACGGACAGAGCTCCTACGAGCAGTACTTC.

This sequence joins TRBV19 and TRBJ1-1; TRBD1 matches at 8 bases. Germline trimming cut 5 bases from V and 11 bases from J; bases unmatched to any gene: 7. The germline V gene encodes CDR1 LNHDA and CDR2 SQIVND (reference sequence). The CDR3 covers 12 residues. The CDR3 sequence is CASSSLTGAAFF. CDR3 in DNA: TGTGCCAGTAGTTCTCTGACAGGGGCGGCTTTCTTT.

Concerning this clonotype: Since a much larger clone is just one base distant, this may be a read error. This rearrangement joins TRBV5-1 to TRBJ2-2; a possible D gene is TRBD1 (6 bases). The germline gives CDR1 SGHRS, CDR2 YFSETQ. This CDR3 contains 15 residues. The DNA for the CDR3 is TGCGCCAGCAGCTTCTTACAGGGCAACACCCGGGAGCTGTTTTTT. This sequence encodes CASSFLQGNTRELFF.

The count of this clonotype is one. The chain links TRBV10-3 to TRBJ2-2; TRBD1 matches at 8 bases. V lost 3 bases to trimming and J lost 4 bases; unmatched junction nucleotides: 1. Germline V gene sequence: CDR1 ENHRY, CDR2 SYGVKD. CDR3 size: 14 residues. The CDR3 DNA reads TGTGCCATCAGTGACACAGGGGGCACCGGGGAGCTGTTTTTT. Translation: CAISDTGGTGELFF.